This passage covers 8 T cell receptor beta chains from one sample sequenced in a study of early T cells in non-severe SARS-CoV-2 infection. Via MiXCR, TCRdb re-called the 5' RACE reads, giving one row per CDR3 protein. The sample has around 78,000 distinct CDR3 sequences; over 9.5% are singletons. The sequencing here drew on whole blood, taken at baseline. These receptor sequences come from an adult who was a healthcare worker with PCR-confirmed SARS-CoV-2 infection or an uninfected control (not recorded which).

The V gene is TRBV2, the J gene TRBJ2-3; tentatively, D is TRBD2 (6 bases). Germline assignment: CDR1 SNHLY and CDR2 FYNNEI. With 7 bases removed from V and 0 bases from J, the gap between germline ends came to 11 bases. The CDR3 runs 14 residues. CDR3 sequence: CASKEGTSTDTQYF. The CDR3 nucleotides read TGTGCCAGCAAAGAGGGGACTAGCACAGATACGCAGTATTTT. The variable domain in full, completed from reference TRBV2 and TRBJ2-3, reads EPEVTQTPSHQVTQMGQEVILRCVPISNHLYFYWYRQILGQKVEFLVSFYNNEISEKSEIFDDQFSVERPDGSNFTLKIRSTKLEDSAMYFCASKEGTSTDTQYFGPGTRLTVL.

The chain joins TRBV10-3 to TRBJ1-1; a possible D gene is TRBD1 (5 bases). Germline CDR1 and CDR2: ENHRY and SYGVKD. Trimming removed 8 bases from V and 4 bases from J, with 14 bases in between. The CDR3 loop spans 13 amino acids. The CDR3: CAIGPGQGTEAFF. The CDR3 DNA reads TGTGCCATCGGACCCGGTCAGGGCACTGAAGCTTTCTTT.

The chain joins TRBV6-5 to TRBJ2-1, with D possibly being TRBD2 (5 bases). Germline CDR1 reads MNHEY; CDR2 reads SVGAGI. There are 15 residues in the CDR3. V gave up 0 bases and J gave up 4 bases, with 10 bases separating them. Written as DNA, the CDR3 is TGTGCCAGCAGTTACTCCCCTCCGGGGTACAATGAGCAGTTCTTC. This codes for CASSYSPPGYNEQFF.

Note on this clonotype: The junction differs from germline at one of its ends, possibly a read error. V and J are TRBV2 and TRBJ2-2; D unresolved. The germline gives CDR1 SNHLY, CDR2 FYNNEI. The CDR3 has 14 residues. CDR3 in amino acids: CASSEAWGTGELFF. CDR3 in DNA: TGTGCCAGCAGCGAAGCTTGGGGCACCGGGGAGCTGTTTTTT.

V gene TRBV19 combines with J gene TRBJ2-1; D may be TRBD1 (6 bases). This CDR3 region has 15 residues. Germline V gives CDR1 LNHDA, CDR2 SQIVND (reference sequence). The V and J ends lost 3 bases and 10 bases respectively, with 19 bases between them. The CDR3 bases are TGTGCCAGTAGTATCGCAACAGGGTCAGTAGGGGAGCAGTTCTTC. Amino acids: CASSIATGSVGEQFF.

This clonotype came up a few times. This sequence joins TRBV7-9 and TRBJ2-2; D is uncertain. This CDR3 comprises 15 residues. Per germline, CDR1 SEHNR and CDR2 FQNEAQ (reference sequence). Trimming took off 5 bases at V and 3 bases at J, with 13 bases between the two ends. This CDR3 reads CASSPPDGYTGELFF. In DNA, the CDR3 is TGTGCCAGCAGCCCCCCGGACGGGTACACCGGGGAGCTGTTTTTT.

This clonotype occurred many times. The rearrangement joins TRBV10-3 to TRBJ2-1, with 8 nucleotides matching TRBD2. Trimming took 10 bases from V and 12 from J; bases not matched to a gene: 14. Germline CDR1 and CDR2: ENHRY and SYGVKD. This CDR3 is built from 13 residues. The CDR3 is CATDPGTRVGQFF. CDR3 coding DNA: TGTGCCACGGACCCCGGGACTAGAGTCGGGCAGTTCTTC.

This clonotype was detected only a few times. The J gene is TRBJ2-3, the V gene TRBV7-3; TRBD2 matches 7 bases. V lost 2 bases, J lost 2 bases, and 19 bases stayed unmatched. The germline gives CDR1 SGHTA, CDR2 FQGTGA. This CDR3 has 20 amino acids. CDR3 DNA: TGTGCCAGCAGCTTACTGCCCATTTCTCCATCGGGGGGATCCACAGATACGCAGTATTTT. Residues: CASSLLPISPSGGSTDTQYF.